Listed below are T cell receptor beta chains from one sample, sequenced in a study of lymphopenia after photon versus proton radiotherapy. The table came from immunoSEQ multiplex PCR; TCRdb's copy has only in-frame clones and leaves some out. Of 25,000 to 30,000 clones listed, around 83% are singletons. Sequencing was performed on peripheral blood, taken from a patient treated with photon-based radiotherapy. These receptors were obtained from a woman aged 45-65 years with pancreatic cancer. CDR3s include the opening cysteine and the closing phenylalanine or tryptophan. Each record gives: CDR3 length, V gene, J gene, D gene, clone size, CDR3 protein, CDR3 DNA. A D gene is named only where the DNA matches it firmly. Rows give clone size only sometimes, using once, few, many, or a class for an expanded clone.

12	TRBV19	TRBJ1-4	-	-	CASSRRGEKLFF	TGTGCCAGTAGTCGTCGAGGGGAAAAACTGTTTTTT
13	TRBV5-4	TRBJ2-1	-	-	CASRLTIGDEQFF	TGTGCCAGCCGACTGACAATTGGCGATGAGCAGTTCTTC
15	TRBV11-2	TRBJ2-1	TRBD2	once	CASSPRTSGTHEQFF	TGTGCCAGCAGCCCAAGGACTAGCGGGACGCATGAGCAGTTCTTC
14	TRBV2	TRBJ2-1	-	-	CASSGPALKDEQFF	TGTGCCAGCAGTGGACCAGCGTTGAAGGATGAGCAGTTCTTC
18	TRBV4-1	TRBJ2-3	TRBD2	-	CASSLEGIAGVYTDTQYF	TGCGCCAGCAGCTTAGAAGGTATAGCGGGAGTGTACACAGATACGCAGTATTTT
15	TRBV4-1	TRBJ2-7	-	-	CASSQDMLPGDEQYF	TGCGCCAGCAGCCAAGATATGCTCCCCGGGGACGAGCAGTACTTC
16	TRBV19	TRBJ2-1	-	-	CASSPSREARRYEQFF	TGTGCCAGTAGTCCGTCGAGGGAGGCCCGAAGGTATGAGCAGTTCTTC
15	TRBV11-2	TRBJ1-3	-	-	CASSLDGASGNTIYF	TGTGCCAGCAGCCTGGACGGAGCCTCTGGAAACACCATATATTTT
15	TRBV7-2	TRBJ1-1	TRBD1	-	CASSLRQGLNTEAFF	TGTGCCAGCAGCCTTCGACAGGGTCTGAACACTGAAGCTTTCTTT
17	TRBV5-4	TRBJ2-2	-	-	CASSSPSLTGVTGELFF	TGTGCCAGCAGCTCCCCAAGTTTGACGGGAGTCACCGGGGAGCTGTTTTTT
17	TRBV9	TRBJ2-6	TRBD1	-	CASSAGTGDSGANVLTF	TGTGCCAGCAGCGCCGGGACAGGGGACTCTGGGGCCAACGTCCTGACTTTC
16	TRBV18	TRBJ2-2	TRBD2	few	CASSPTAGGPSGELFF	TGTGCCAGCTCACCGACAGCGGGAGGGCCCTCCGGGGAGCTGTTTTTT
16	TRBV7-2	TRBJ2-3	TRBD2	-	CASNDGLADITDTQYF	TGTGCCAGCAACGACGGACTAGCGGACATCACAGATACGCAGTATTTT
15	TRBV5-4	TRBJ1-2	TRBD1	-	CASTGTGGQNYGYTF	TGTGCCAGTACTGGGACAGGGGGCCAGAACTATGGCTACACCTTC
15	TRBV29-1	TRBJ2-1	-	once	CSVEIGASEYNEQFF	TGCAGCGTTGAAATTGGGGCTAGCGAGTACAATGAGCAGTTCTTC
13	TRBV19	TRBJ1-3	TRBD1	-	CASSLGQGASIYF	TGTGCCAGTAGTCTCGGACAGGGGGCGTCCATATATTTT
12	TRBV19	TRBJ1-5	-	-	CASSGSRQPQHF	TGTGCCAGTAGTGGTAGCCGACAGCCCCAGCATTTT
13	TRBV6-6	TRBJ2-7	TRBD2	-	CASRIAGGKEQYF	TGTGCCAGCAGGATAGCGGGAGGGAAGGAGCAGTACTTC
15	TRBV5-8	TRBJ2-5	-	-	CASSLGLGETKTQYF	TGTGCCAGCAGCTTGGGTTTAGGAGAAACGAAGACCCAGTACTTC
14	TRBV30	TRBJ1-3	TRBD1	-	CAWSVDRGRNTIYF	TGTGCCTGGAGTGTAGACAGGGGGAGAAACACCATATATTTT
11	TRBV30	TRBJ2-7	-	-	CAWRTSNQVYF	TGTGCCTGGCGGACCTCCAATCAAGTGTACTTC
14	TRBV9	TRBJ2-7	-	-	CAPKDWLTGHEQYF	TGTGCCCCAAAGGACTGGCTCACGGGACACGAGCAGTACTTC
11	TRBV7-2	TRBJ2-7	-	-	CASSLQREQYF	TGTGCCAGCAGCTTACAGAGGGAGCAGTACTTC
17	TRBV11-2	TRBJ2-1	TRBD2	-	CASSLDRGGRDYNEQFF	TGTGCCAGCAGCTTAGATCGCGGTGGGAGGGACTACAATGAGCAGTTCTTC
13	TRBV27	TRBJ2-1	TRBD1	-	CASSWDRENEQFF	TGTGCCAGCAGTTGGGACAGGGAGAATGAGCAGTTCTTC
14	TRBV19	TRBJ2-7	TRBD2	few	CASSTSGSVYEQYF	TGTGCCAGTTCGACTAGCGGGAGTGTATACGAGCAGTACTTC
13	TRBV28	TRBJ2-5	TRBD1	-	CASSLQGIGTQYF	TGTGCCAGCAGTCTACAGGGGATCGGGACCCAGTACTTC
12	TRBV5-1	TRBJ1-1	-	-	CASSLETGRAFF	TGCGCCAGCAGCTTGGAGACAGGTCGGGCTTTCTTT